This TCR beta chain was sequenced for a study of response to subunit inactivated influenza vaccine. Details on this clonotype: Antigen unknown.

Study-level findings and limits: Researchers suggested that each seasonal influenza vaccination recruits few new T cells.

A single record per CDR3 protein comes from TCRdb applying MiXCR to the RT-PCR reads. The table records about 190,000 distinct CDR3 sequences, around an eighth of them present only once. The input for sequencing was CD8+ T cells sorted from PBMCs, taken 4 to 6 days after vaccination. This receptor was identified in a man aged 50 to 60 who received an inactivated influenza vaccine.

CDR3 sequence (DNA): TGTGCCAGTAGTCCGGGGACAGGTAGATCTGAAGCTTTCTTT. Encoded protein: CASSPGTGRSEAFF. The genes are TRBV19 and TRBJ1-1; 8 bases fit TRBD1. Germline CDR1 reads LNHDA; CDR2 reads SQIVND (reference sequence). The CDR3 extends over 14 amino acids. The junction had 8 bases not matched to a gene; V was cut back by 5 bases and J by 6 bases.